This TCR beta chain comes out of a study of blood T cells in healthy people across ages. Alongside a J-beta primer mix, a sample-barcoded 5' primer served in a second PCR lasting 7 to 11 cycles. TCRdb re-derived calls from the 5' RACE reads in MiXCR, one entry per CDR3 protein. This repertoire shows some 1.6 million distinct CDR3 sequences, 30% to 40% found once; its top ten account for approximately 10%. Every donor provided 9.5 to 10 milliliters of peripheral blood. V lost 1 base, J lost 3 bases, and 9 bases stayed unmatched. The CDR3 has 16 residues. Germline V gene sequence: CDR1 MGHRA, CDR2 YSYEKL. This clonotype has at least ten counts.

This TCR derives from a young woman in good health. The chain uses TRBV4-1 and TRBJ2-7; TRBD2 matches 7 bases. Material for sequencing was blood. The DNA for the CDR3 is TGCGCCAGCAGCCAAGGGCGGGGGACGGGGATCTACGAGCAGTACTTC. It codes for CASSQGRGTGIYEQYF.